This T cell receptor beta chain was identified in a study of shared clonotypes between healthy human individuals. Here immunoSEQ multiplex PCR was the method, and the copy in TCRdb shows in-frame clones only, minus some. This sample yields around 2,000,000 clones, of which approximately 95% are seen a single time; around 1.2% belongs to the top ten. Only CD45RO-negative cells positively selected for CCR7 counted as naive CD8 cells, so terminally differentiated effector memory CD45RA+ cells were excluded. Specimen: naive CD8+ T cells sorted from blood. This clonotype was obtained from a young man in good health.

CDR3 coding DNA: TGTGCCAGCACCAGCAGGGTCGGCGGGGAGCTGTTTTTT. This sequence encodes CASTSRVGGELFF. V usage is TRBV6-6 and J usage is TRBJ2-2; tentatively, D is TRBD1 (5 bases). Trimming stripped 7 bases from V and 7 bases from J, with 13 bases between. The germline V gene has CDR1 MNHNY and CDR2 SVGAGI (reference sequence). This CDR3 has 13 residues.